These T cell receptor beta chains were read from a single sample in a study of identical twins. MiXCR was run by TCRdb on the 5' RACE reads, yielding one entry per CDR3 protein. The sample carries under 250,000 distinct CDR3 sequences, around 8% recorded once. The sample also formed part of further work on yellow fever vaccine responses in identical twins.

Sequencing was carried out using memory (CD45RO+) T cells sorted from blood. The origin of the receptors is a woman younger than 35 in good health. Both conserved end residues are trimmed from each CDR3. The order of the fields is clone size, D gene, V gene, CDR3 protein. D genes are given only for firm matches. Where a row states a size, it is once, few, many or the class of an expanded clone; other rows omit it.

NA,NA,TRBV6-6,ASSYTQGPLH
few,TRBD2,TRBV7-8,ASSLVAGGREQY
NA,TRBD1,TRBV11-2,ASSPQGPGQGGSPLH
many,NA,TRBV11-2,ASSWDLDQPQH
few,NA,TRBV6-1,ASTPRSGLGTYEQY
NA,NA,TRBV18,ASSPLGLDTQY
NA,TRBD1,TRBV24-1,ATSDRQGSSYNEQF
few,NA,TRBV20-1,SAPRTASYEQY
few,TRBD1,TRBV5-1,ASSQRTGSTDTQY
once,TRBD1,TRBV28,ASSPQGAGYTEAF
many,NA,TRBV7-9,ASSFAGDPAYEQY
many,TRBD2,TRBV4-2,ASSQGVAGYEQY
NA,NA,TRBV5-1,ASSLDPGVGSPLH